Below are 8 T cell receptor beta chains sequenced from a single sample in a study of T cell repertoires in cytomegalovirus infection. TCRdb re-derived calls from the reads in MiXCR, one entry per CDR3 protein. The table lists approximately 180,000 distinct CDR3 sequences, about a sixth of them singletons. Sequenced sample: CD8+ T cells from PBMCs. The receptors were gathered from a human donor in good health (CMV status not recorded). Some clones in this sample may be carry-over from other donors' samples.

This clonotype was detected a few times. The junction differs from germline at one of its ends, possibly a read error. The chain links TRBV7-7 to TRBJ2-5; maybe TRBD2 (5 bases). The CDR3 totals 17 residues. CDR1 and CDR2 (germline): SSHAT, FNYEAQ (reference sequence). In DNA, the CDR3 is TGTGCTAGCAGCTTAACTCGAGACGGACTCACCCAAGAGACCCAGTACTTC. Translating it yields CASSLTRDGLTQETQYF. Looking up the rest from reference TRBV7-7 and TRBJ2-5 gives the full variable domain: GAGVSQSPRYKVTKRGQDVTLRCDPISSHATLYWYQQALGQGPEFLTYFNYEAQPDKSGLPSDRFSAERPEGSISTLTIQRTEQRDSAMYRCASSLTRDGLTQETQYFGPGTRLLVL.

This clonotype was found a few times. V gene TRBV7-6 combines with J gene TRBJ1-2; 9 positions match TRBD1. Germline lookup yields CDR1 SGHVS and CDR2 FNYEAQ. Unmatched junction bases numbered 12, after V lost 2 bases and J lost 5 bases. The CDR3 consists of 17 residues. This CDR3 is CASSLSGGTGLLYGYTF. CDR3 nucleotide sequence: TGTGCCAGCAGCTTATCGGGCGGGACAGGGCTTCTTTATGGCTACACCTTC.

This chain connects TRBV6-2 or TRBV6-3 to TRBJ2-1, with TRBD2 as a possible D gene (6 bases). V lost 5 bases and J 4 bases, leaving 15 bases between the germline ends. The CDR3 extends over 15 amino acids. In germline, CDR1 is MNHEY, CDR2 SVGEGT. CDR3 bases: TGTGCCAGCAGTGTCTCGGCGGGGTTGTACAATGAGCAGTTCTTC. Protein sequence: CASSVSAGLYNEQFF.

The chain uses TRBV7-8 and TRBJ2-3; D not resolved. Per germline, CDR1 SGHVS and CDR2 FQNEAQ. The V and J ends lost 4 bases and 2 bases respectively, with 10 bases between them. CDR3 length: 14 amino acids. The CDR3 loop is CASSSHEDTDTQYF. In nucleotides, the CDR3 is TGTGCCAGCAGCTCCCACGAGGACACAGATACGCAGTATTTT.

This clonotype was seen more than once but under ten times. CDR3 amino acids: CASSRGDEQYF. The CDR3 DNA is TGCGCCAGCAGCCGGGGCGACGAGCAGTACTTC. The gene calls are TRBV10-1 and TRBJ2-7, with D possibly called TRBD1 or TRBD2 (5 bases each). Germline lookup yields CDR1 WNHNN and CDR2 SYGVQD (reference sequence). Trimming took 6 bases from V and 5 from J, leaving 8 bases between them. The CDR3 has 11 residues.

The chain joins TRBV5-6 to TRBJ2-2, with D hard to call. CDR1 is SGHDT and CDR2 is YYEEEE in the germline V gene. Trimming took 0 bases from V and 9 from J, leaving 18 bases between them. CDR3 length: 16 residues. This CDR3 reads CASSLGARPYIWELFF. CDR3 sequence (DNA): TGTGCCAGCAGCTTGGGCGCCCGACCGTACATATGGGAGCTGTTTTTT.

This chain links TRBV6-1 with TRBJ2-4; maybe TRBD2 (7 bases). The germline V gene has CDR1 MNHNS and CDR2 SASEGT. The CDR3 extends over 14 amino acids. Trimming removed 2 bases from V and 7 bases from J, with 12 bases in between. This CDR3 is CASSEHRGANIQYF. In nucleotides, the CDR3 is TGTGCCAGCAGTGAACATCGGGGGGCGAACATTCAGTACTTC.

The chain employs TRBV12-3 or TRBV12-4 and TRBJ1-1; tentatively, D is TRBD1 (6 bases). There are 13 residues in the CDR3. V lost 4 bases, J lost 4 bases, and 10 bases lay in between. CDR3 protein: CASSWQGSTEAFF. The CDR3 coding sequence is TGTGCCAGCAGTTGGCAGGGGTCCACTGAAGCTTTCTTT.